This paragraph covers one TCR beta chain sequence. The data originate from a study of shared clonotypes between healthy human individuals. After removal of 4 bases from V and 1 base from J, the junction contained 0 bases not matched to a gene. There are 14 residues in the CDR3. Germline-derived CDR1 and CDR2 are SGHTA and FQGNSA. Measured with immunoSEQ multiplex PCR; TCRdb has only the in-frame clones, and not every one. The sample contains about 2.3 million clones, 85% to 95% of which appear only once. Sequenced input: naive CD4+ T cells from PBMCs. Specified subset: CD45RA+ positively selected. The chain joins TRBV7-2 to TRBJ2-2, with 7 bases identical to TRBD2. The clonotype was recovered from a man aged 18 to 30 in good health. Some clones in this sample may be carry-over from other donors' samples. The CDR3 loop reads CASSSSGNTGELFF. The CDR3, as DNA: TGTGCCAGCAGCTCTAGCGGGAACACCGGGGAGCTGTTTTTT.